These T cell receptor beta chains were read from a single sample in a study of cytotoxic CD8 clonotypes in ibrutinib-treated CLL. Method: immunoSEQ multiplex PCR; TCRdb's copy keeps in-frame clones and lacks some. Altogether 35,000 to 45,000 clones are present, over 60% being singletons, with the ten largest covering roughly 13%. Sample: PBMCs, taken after 12 months of ibrutinib treatment. The receptors stem from a human donor with chronic lymphocytic leukemia. CDR3s include the opening cysteine and the closing phenylalanine or tryptophan. The D gene is left open where the match is weak. The listing skips clone size in some rows; elsewhere it reads once, few, many or a size class.

>TRBJ1-3|-|TRBD1|TRBV29-1
TGCAGCGTGGGGACAGCGGAAAGAAACACCATATATTTT
CSVGTAERNTIYF
>TRBJ2-1|-|-|TRBV7-2
TGTGCCAGCAGCCGGGACTTCTGGGGTGAGCAGTTCTTC
CASSRDFWGEQFF
>TRBJ2-7|-|TRBD1|TRBV7-9
TGTGCCAGCAGCCCGAGGACAGGTTCCTACGAGCAGTACTTC
CASSPRTGSYEQYF
>TRBJ1-2|-|-|TRBV30
TGTGCCTGGAGACATCAGGGTTACGCTGGCTACACCTTC
CAWRHQGYAGYTF
>TRBJ2-7|-|TRBD2|TRBV7-2
TGTGCCAGCAGCCTCTCGGGAGGGGCCGGCGGAGGCGAGCAGTACTTC
CASSLSGGAGGGEQYF
>TRBJ2-5|-|TRBD1|TRBV28
TGTGCCAGCAGACAACAGGGGGCTGAGACCCAGTACTTC
CASRQQGAETQYF
>TRBJ1-2|-|-|TRBV15
TGTGCCACCAGCAGAGGGGGCTCCTATGGCTACACCTTC
CATSRGGSYGYTF
>TRBJ2-7|-|-|TRBV7-2
TGTGCCAGCAGCCAAGGACAGACCTACGAGCAGTACTTC
CASSQGQTYEQYF
>TRBJ2-4|-|TRBD2|TRBV19
TGTGCCAGTAGCCCGACCGGGACTAGCAAAAACATTCAGTACTTC
CASSPTGTSKNIQYF
>TRBJ2-1|-|TRBD1|TRBV27
TGTGCCAGCAGTTTGGGCAGGGGGAGTGAGCAGTTCTTC
CASSLGRGSEQFF
>TRBJ2-5|-|TRBD1|TRBV5-1
TGCGCCAGCAGCGCGGGGACAGGGGGGTACCAAGAGACCCAGTACTTC
CASSAGTGGYQETQYF
>TRBJ1-2|-|TRBD1|TRBV7-9
TGTGCCAGCAGTACAGGGGGAAGGGGCTATGGCTACACCTTC
CASSTGGRGYGYTF
>TRBJ1-1|-|TRBD1|TRBV19
TGTGCCAGTAGGACGGGACAGTTGAACACTGAAGCTTTCTTT
CASRTGQLNTEAFF
>TRBJ2-2|-|-|TRBV7-2
TGTGCCAGCAGCTTAAAAATGAGGGGCGCCGGGGAGCTGTTTTTT
CASSLKMRGAGELFF
>TRBJ2-6|-|-|TRBV14
TGTGCCAGCAGCCAAGGTACAGGTGGGGCCAACGTCCTGACTTTC
CASSQGTGGANVLTF
>TRBJ2-2|-|-|TRBV5-1
TGCGCCAGCAGCTTGGCCGGAAGGGACACCGGGGAGCTGTTTTTT
CASSLAGRDTGELFF
>TRBJ2-7|-|TRBD1|TRBV9
TGTGCCAGCAGCCCAGGTTGGGCAGGGGGCCCCTACGAGCAGTACTTC
CASSPGWAGGPYEQYF
>TRBJ2-7|-|TRBD1|TRBV7-2
TGTGCCAGCAGCTTAAAATCGGGACAGGGTTACGAGCAGTACTTC
CASSLKSGQGYEQYF
>TRBJ2-2|-|TRBD2|TRBV18
TGTGCCAGCTCACAAGTGGCGGGAGGACGAACCGGGGAGCTGTTTTTT
CASSQVAGGRTGELFF
>TRBJ1-1|-|-|TRBV6-5
TGTGCCAGCAGTTATAGTGTTACTGAAGCTTTCTTT
CASSYSVTEAFF
>TRBJ2-7|-|-|TRBV7-8
TGTGCCAGCAGCCTGGGGCTCTCGTCCTACGAGCAGTACTTC
CASSLGLSSYEQYF
>TRBJ1-2|-|TRBD1|TRBV11-1
TGTGCCAGCAGCCCAGGGACAGAGTACGGCTACACCTTC
CASSPGTEYGYTF
>TRBJ2-5|-|TRBD2|TRBV5-4
TGTGCCAGCAGTTGGCTTTCTAGCGGGAGAGCAAAAGAGACCCAGTACTTC
CASSWLSSGRAKETQYF
>TRBJ2-1|-|TRBD1|TRBV7-3
TGTGCCAGCAGCTCGGGACAGGTATACAATGAGCAGTTCTTC
CASSSGQVYNEQFF
>TRBJ2-3|-|TRBD2|TRBV4-3
TGCGCCAGCAGCCAAGACGTGGGAGGGAGGGTCGCAGATACGCAGTATTTT
CASSQDVGGRVADTQYF
>TRBJ1-2|-|-|TRBV9
TGTGCCAGCAGCGTAGGGTTGGGGCCGCCAGGCTACACCTTC
CASSVGLGPPGYTF
>TRBJ2-2|-|-|TRBV28
TGTGCCAGCAGTGCGCGGGGGCCGAACACCGGGGAGCTGTTTTTT
CASSARGPNTGELFF
>TRBJ1-1|-|-|TRBV7-9
TGTGCCAGCAGCTTTGGGAACACTGAAGCTTTCTTT
CASSFGNTEAFF
>TRBJ2-3|once|TRBD2|TRBV28
TGTGCCAGCAGCCCGGGAGGGCCAACAGATACGCAGTATTTT
CASSPGGPTDTQYF
>TRBJ2-5|once|TRBD2|TRBV19
TGTGCCAGTAGCACGGCGGGAGGACTGGAGACCCAGTACTTC
CASSTAGGLETQYF
>TRBJ2-7|-|TRBD2|TRBV6-6
TGTGCCAGCAGTTTAGGGACTAGCGCCGAGCAGTACTTC
CASSLGTSAEQYF
>TRBJ2-5|few|-|TRBV5-1
TGCGCCAGCAGCCCGGGACACTTTCAAGAGACCCAGTACTTC
CASSPGHFQETQYF
>TRBJ2-4|once|TRBD2|TRBV14
TGTGCCAGCAGCCAAAGCGGGAGAGGAAACATTCAGTACTTC
CASSQSGRGNIQYF
>TRBJ1-2|few|-|TRBV5-4
TGTGCCAGCAGTCAGGACCCAGCAGGCGGCTACACCTTC
CASSQDPAGGYTF
>TRBJ2-1|-|TRBD2|TRBV7-2
TGTGCCAGCAGCTTATTAGGGACTAGCGGGCCCAATGAGCAGTTCTTC
CASSLLGTSGPNEQFF
>TRBJ1-1|-|-|TRBV19
TGTGCCAGTAGTATAGGTCTTCACGGGGCTTTCTTT
CASSIGLHGAFF
>TRBJ2-7|-|-|TRBV28
TGTGCCAGCAGTCTCGCCGGGGGTTTTAGCGGCAGACCTAGCTACGAGCAGTACTTC
CASSLAGGFSGRPSYEQYF
>TRBJ2-3|-|TRBD2|TRBV5-1
TGCGCCAGCAGCTATAGCGGGAGTACAGATACGCAGTATTTT
CASSYSGSTDTQYF
>TRBJ2-3|once|-|TRBV28
TGTGCCAGCGTGGACTGGGGCACAGATACGCAGTATTTT
CASVDWGTDTQYF
>TRBJ1-1|-|TRBD1|TRBV27
TGTGCCAGCACCCGACAGGGGGTTACTGAAGCTTTCTTT
CASTRQGVTEAFF
>TRBJ2-3|-|TRBD2|TRBV15
TGTGCCACCAGCAGAGGAGGTGGGAGACTAGCGGGAGAGCTAGATACGCAGTATTTT
CATSRGGGRLAGELDTQYF
>TRBJ1-1|-|-|TRBV7-2
TGTGCCAGCAGCCCGTTGGGGGGCCACGCTGAAGCTTTCTTT
CASSPLGGHAEAFF
>TRBJ2-3|-|TRBD2|TRBV5-1
TGCGCCAGCAGCATACTAGCGGATACAGATACGCAGTATTTT
CASSILADTDTQYF